The 17 T cell receptor beta chains reported below all come from one sample, sequenced in a study of response to subunit inactivated influenza vaccine. TCRdb called the RT-PCR reads again in MiXCR, with one record for every CDR3 protein. The top ten clones hold 11% of a sample with 500,000 to 750,000 distinct CDR3 sequences, 14% of them seen once. This specimen was PBMCs from blood, taken 11 to 12 days after vaccination. Source of these receptors: a man aged 50 or older who received an inactivated influenza vaccine.

The chain carries TRBV5-1 and TRBJ2-7, with D perhaps TRBD1 (5 bases). The V end was cut by 4 bases, the J end by 3 bases, with 14 bases between. Germline assignment: CDR1 SGHRS and CDR2 YFSETQ. This CDR3 has 14 amino acids. CDR3 in amino acids: CASSAMGRGYEQYF. The CDR3 bases are TGCGCCAGCAGCGCGATGGGGCGAGGCTACGAGCAGTACTTC.

This clonotype was seen repeatedly, ten times or more. The chain links TRBV12-3 or TRBV12-4 to TRBJ2-2; D unresolved. The V end was cut by 8 bases, the J end by 5 bases, with 3 bases between. This CDR3 comprises 10 residues. CDR3 bases: TGTGCCAGCGGGACCGGGGAGCTGTTTTTT. Amino acid sequence: CASGTGELFF.

This clonotype was detected a few times. V is TRBV6-2 or TRBV6-3 and J is TRBJ2-1, with D possibly matching TRBD2 (7 bases). Germline V gene data show CDR1 as MNHEY and CDR2 as SVGEGT. The CDR3 is made up of 16 amino acids. V gave up 4 bases and J gave up 9 bases, with 22 bases separating them. In DNA form, the CDR3 reads TGTGCCAGCAGTTTAACGGTCTGGCGCCGGGGGGCTGAGCAGTTCTTC. Its translation: CASSLTVWRRGAEQFF.

This clonotype was seen more than once but under ten times. V usage is TRBV5-1 and J usage is TRBJ2-1; D is possibly TRBD1 (6 bases). V was clipped by 3 bases and J by 6 bases, with 16 bases between them. Germline CDR1 is SGHRS and CDR2 is YFSETQ. The CDR3 contains 15 residues. DNA for the CDR3: TGCGCCAGCAGCTGGTTACTAACAGGGACCAATGAGCAGTTCTTC. It specifies CASSWLLTGTNEQFF. Full variable domain (rest looked up from reference TRBV5-1 and TRBJ2-1): KAGVTQTPRYLIKTRGQQVTLSCSPISGHRSVSWYQQTPGQGLQFLFEYFSETQRNKGNFPGRFSGRQFSNSRSEMNVSTLELGDSALYLCASSWLLTGTNEQFFGPGTRLTVL.

This clonotype was counted many times. This chain uses TRBV28 with TRBJ2-3; 8 bases are a match to TRBD2. The CDR3 length is 15 residues. Per germline, CDR1 MDHEN and CDR2 SYDVKM. The junction had 4 bases not matched to a gene; V was cut back by 2 bases and J by 3 bases. In nucleotides, the CDR3 is TGTGCCAGCAGTTTAGGTACGGGGGGGACAGATACGCAGTATTTT. Protein product: CASSLGTGGTDTQYF.

This clonotype was seen only a few times. The chain has TRBV3-1 and TRBJ2-2, with TRBD1 as a possible D gene (5 bases). This CDR3 is built from 13 residues. V lost 6 bases to trimming and J lost 6 bases, with 11 bases between them. Germline V gives CDR1 LGHDT, CDR2 YNNKEL (reference sequence). The DNA of the CDR3 is TGTGCCAGCAGAAGACAGCCCTCCGGGGAGCTGTTTTTT. Translated, it gives CASRRQPSGELFF.

The CDR3 DNA follows: TGTGCCAGCAGCTTACTTAGCGTCCAAGGCGAGCAGTTCTTC. Residues: CASSLLSVQGEQFF. V and J are TRBV7-2 and TRBJ2-1; D is possibly TRBD2 (5 bases). With 2 bases removed from V and 10 bases from J, the gap between germline ends came to 15 bases. This CDR3 has 14 amino acids. The germline V gene encodes CDR1 SGHTA and CDR2 FQGNSA.

This sequence joins TRBV7-2 and TRBJ2-2; D may be TRBD2 (5 bases). Per the germline V gene, CDR1 is SGHTA and CDR2 is FQGNSA. This CDR3 has 14 residues. Trimming took off 2 bases at V and 5 bases at J, with 9 bases between the two ends. DNA of the CDR3: TGTGCCAGCAGCTTAATTTCGGGGACCGGGGAGCTGTTTTTT. This sequence encodes CASSLISGTGELFF.

The V and J genes are TRBV6-1 and TRBJ2-7, with D unclear. Trimming removed 5 bases at V and 1 base at J, with 12 bases between. The CDR3 has 14 residues. Germline loops: CDR1 MNHNS, CDR2 SASEGT. CDR3 protein: CASSNISPSYEQYF. CDR3 DNA: TGTGCCAGCAGTAATATCTCGCCATCCTACGAGCAGTACTTC.

The chain uses TRBV13 and TRBJ2-7, with D unclear. The V end was cut by 3 bases, the J end by 6 bases, with 9 bases between. CDR3 length: 12 amino acids. Per germline, CDR1 PRHDT and CDR2 FYEKMQ (reference sequence). CDR3 in DNA: TGTGCCAGCAGCTTGATTAAGCGCGAGCAGTACTTC. Protein sequence: CASSLIKREQYF.

The rearrangement links TRBV10-3 to TRBJ2-3; unclear D gene. The CDR3 totals 14 residues. V was shortened by 10 bases and J by 2 bases, with 16 bases between the two germline ends. CDR1 and CDR2 (germline): ENHRY, SYGVKD. This CDR3 is CATNGPRITDTQYF. The CDR3 DNA sequence: TGTGCCACCAACGGCCCCCGGATCACAGATACGCAGTATTTT.

In this sample, this clonotype turned up a few times. J is TRBJ1-1 and V is TRBV15; D is unresolved. Per germline, CDR1 LNHNV and CDR2 YYDKDF (reference sequence). Trimming took 2 bases from V and 1 from J, leaving 5 bases between them. CDR3 length: 13 amino acids. The CDR3 DNA follows: TGTGCCACCAGCAGACTGGGGAACACTGAAGCTTTCTTT. Translation: CATSRLGNTEAFF.

The gene calls are TRBV27 and TRBJ2-2; 9 bases fit TRBD1. The trim removed 6 bases at V and 3 bases at J, leaving 14 bases unmatched. Germline V gene sequence: CDR1 MNHEY, CDR2 SMNVEV (reference sequence). This CDR3 region has 18 residues. The CDR3 region has the DNA TGTGCCAGCAGGCTTTCCCCCTGGGGGACAGGGTACACCGGGGAGCTGTTTTTT. It is translated as CASRLSPWGTGYTGELFF.

This clonotype was counted ten times or more. The chain employs TRBV12-3 or TRBV12-4 and TRBJ2-2; D is uncertain. CDR3 length: 15 amino acids. V lost 0 bases to trimming and J lost 1 base, with 6 bases between them. The CDR3 is CASSLALGNTGELFF. CDR3 bases: TGTGCCAGCAGTTTAGCCCTGGGGAACACCGGGGAGCTGTTTTTT.

This clonotype was recorded a few times. The chain combines TRBV6-2 or TRBV6-3 with TRBJ1-1; no firm D call. The CDR3 runs to 15 residues. The V and J ends lost 6 bases and 3 bases respectively, with 17 bases between them. Germline V gene data show CDR1 as MNHEY and CDR2 as SVGEGT. The CDR3 DNA follows: TGTGCCAGCAGGTTACGGAGAGTCGGGGACACTGAAGCTTTCTTT. Its protein product is CASRLRRVGDTEAFF.

This chain connects TRBV20-1 to TRBJ1-6; a possible D gene is TRBD1 (5 bases). Germline V gene lookup returns CDR1 DFQATT and CDR2 SNEGSKA (reference sequence). V lost 0 bases and J 4 bases, leaving 13 bases between the germline ends. The CDR3 covers 16 residues. CDR3 DNA: TGCAGTGCTAGAGATCGGGGGAATCATTATAATTCACCCCTCCACTTT. It translates to CSARDRGNHYNSPLHF.

The table lists this clonotype with a few counts. The chain joins TRBV12-3 or TRBV12-4 to TRBJ1-6, with 8 bases identical to TRBD1. The CDR3 loop spans 15 amino acids. The V and J ends lost 2 bases and 6 bases, in that order; junction bases with no gene match: 3. The CDR3 region is CASSLTGGFNSPLHF. CDR3 in DNA: TGTGCCAGCAGTTTAACAGGGGGTTTTAATTCACCCCTCCACTTT.